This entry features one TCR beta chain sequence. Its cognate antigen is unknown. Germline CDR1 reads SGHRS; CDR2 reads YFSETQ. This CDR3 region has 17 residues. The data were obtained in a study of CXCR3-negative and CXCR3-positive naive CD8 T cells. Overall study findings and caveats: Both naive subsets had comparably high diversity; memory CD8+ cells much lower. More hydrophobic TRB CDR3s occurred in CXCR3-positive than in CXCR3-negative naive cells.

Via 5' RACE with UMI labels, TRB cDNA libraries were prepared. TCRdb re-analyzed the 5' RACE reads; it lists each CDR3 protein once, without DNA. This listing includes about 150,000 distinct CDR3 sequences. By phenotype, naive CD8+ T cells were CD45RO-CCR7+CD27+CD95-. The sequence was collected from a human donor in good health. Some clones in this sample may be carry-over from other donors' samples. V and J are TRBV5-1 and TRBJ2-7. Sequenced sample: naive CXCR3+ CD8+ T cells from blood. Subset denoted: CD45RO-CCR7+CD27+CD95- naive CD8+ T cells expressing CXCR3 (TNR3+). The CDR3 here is CASSFGHGRRSSYEQYF.